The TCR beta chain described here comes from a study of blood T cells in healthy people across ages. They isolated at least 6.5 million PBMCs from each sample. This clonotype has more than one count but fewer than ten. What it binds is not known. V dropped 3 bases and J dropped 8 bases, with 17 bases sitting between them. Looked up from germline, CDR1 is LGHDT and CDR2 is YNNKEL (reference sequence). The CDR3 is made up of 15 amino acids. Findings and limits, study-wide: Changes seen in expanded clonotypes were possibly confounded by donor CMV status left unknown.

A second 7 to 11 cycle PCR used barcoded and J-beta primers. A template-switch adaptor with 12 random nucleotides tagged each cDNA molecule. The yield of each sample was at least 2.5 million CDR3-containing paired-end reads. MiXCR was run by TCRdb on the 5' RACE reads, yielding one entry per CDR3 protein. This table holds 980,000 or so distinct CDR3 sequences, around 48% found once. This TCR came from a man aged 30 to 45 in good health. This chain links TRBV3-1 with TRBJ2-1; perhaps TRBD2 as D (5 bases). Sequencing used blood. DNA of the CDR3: TGTGCCAGCAGCCAGAGTGCGGGCCCGGTGGATGAGCAGTTCTTC. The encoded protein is CASSQSAGPVDEQFF.